This T cell receptor (beta chain) is from a study of blood T cell repertoires in COVID-19. Overall study: Samples came from the United States, Italy and Spain, spanning acute and convalescent COVID-19.

Between the trimmed V and J ends, which lost 7 bases and 7 bases, there was a span of 22 bases. The germline CDR1 and CDR2 sequences are SQVTM and ANQGSEA. The CDR3 totals 14 residues. As handled by the study authors: Estimated nucleated cell counts came from reference gene primer amplification. Produced via immunoSEQ multiplex PCR; TCRdb's table is partial and in-frame only. V, J and clone size reflect that table, while D and trimming were determined from the DNA. The sample includes 100,000 to 150,000 clones, about 84% of them seen just once. Input material: peripheral blood. The V and J genes are TRBV29-1 and TRBJ1-1, with TRBD1 as a possible D gene (6 bases). The source is a man aged 60 to 69 with acute or convalescent COVID-19. This CDR3 reads CSAGPHGGRGEAFF. In DNA, the CDR3 is TGCAGCGCTGGGCCCCACGGGGGGCGCGGTGAAGCTTTCTTT.